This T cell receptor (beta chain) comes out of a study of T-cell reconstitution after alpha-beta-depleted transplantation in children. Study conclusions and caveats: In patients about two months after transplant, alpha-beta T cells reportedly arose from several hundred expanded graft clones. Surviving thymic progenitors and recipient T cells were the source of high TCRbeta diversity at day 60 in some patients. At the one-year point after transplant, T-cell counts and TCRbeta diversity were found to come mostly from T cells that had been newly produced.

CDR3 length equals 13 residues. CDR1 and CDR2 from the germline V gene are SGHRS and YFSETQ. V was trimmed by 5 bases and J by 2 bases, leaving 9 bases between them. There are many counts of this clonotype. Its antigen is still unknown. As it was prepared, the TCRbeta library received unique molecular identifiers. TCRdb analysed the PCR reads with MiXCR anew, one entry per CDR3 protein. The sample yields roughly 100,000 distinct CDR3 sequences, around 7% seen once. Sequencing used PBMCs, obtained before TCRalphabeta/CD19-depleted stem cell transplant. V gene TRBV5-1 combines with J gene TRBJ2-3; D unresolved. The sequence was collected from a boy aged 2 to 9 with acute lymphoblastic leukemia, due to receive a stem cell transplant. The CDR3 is CASRADNTDTQYF. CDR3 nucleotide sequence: TGCGCCAGCAGGGCAGACAACACAGATACGCAGTATTTT. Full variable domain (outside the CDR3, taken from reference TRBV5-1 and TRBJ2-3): KAGVTQTPRYLIKTRGQQVTLSCSPISGHRSVSWYQQTPGQGLQFLFEYFSETQRNKGNFPGRFSGRQFSNSRSEMNVSTLELGDSALYLCASRADNTDTQYFGPGTRLTVL.